These 21 T cell receptor beta chains were sequenced from one sample in a study of PD-1 blockade in classical Hodgkin lymphoma. Libraries were prepared by immunoSEQ multiplex PCR; TCRdb keeps only in-frame clonotypes and omits some of them. Among about 92,000 clones listed, around 80% were seen once. Time point specified: cycle 4 day 1 (C4D1), after 5 to 7 weeks of nivolumab. Patients all relapsed after autologous stem cell transplantation, and there was variation in brentuximab vedotin exposure. Specimen: peripheral blood mononuclear cells (PBMCs), collected before the fourth cycle of nivolumab. These receptors were obtained from a human donor with classical Hodgkin lymphoma.

For this clone: A far larger clone differs by one base, so this is likely a read error. The rearrangement joins TRBV5-3 to TRBJ1-2; a weak D match, TRBD1 (6 bases). TRBV5-3 is known as an ORF, though its function is uncertain. The CDR3 has 14 residues. Trimming pared 8 bases from V and 6 bases from J, leaving 20 bases between. CDR3 coding DNA: TGTGCCAGCAGCCCAACAGGGAGCCGGGATGGCTACACCTTC. This gives the protein CASSPTGSRDGYTF.

The gene calls are TRBV11-3 and TRBJ2-1, with 10 nucleotides matching TRBD2. Germline V gene sequence: CDR1 SGHNT, CDR2 YENEEA. Losses at the gene ends were 4 bases for V and 4 bases for J; bases not matched to a gene: 4. There are 15 residues in the CDR3. The CDR3 is CASSSGLAEYNEQFF. CDR3 in DNA: TGTGCCAGCAGCTCCGGACTAGCGGAGTACAATGAGCAGTTCTTC.

This clone was recorded a few times. The chain recombines TRBV5-1 with TRBJ1-4, with D possibly matching TRBD1 (5 bases). There are 15 residues in the CDR3. The V end was cut by 0 bases, the J end by 5 bases, with 11 bases between. The germline gives CDR1 SGHRS, CDR2 YFSETQ. The CDR3 DNA follows: TGCGCCAGCAGCTTGGCCGGGACGGACAATGAAAAACTGTTTTTT. This codes for CASSLAGTDNEKLFF.

The chain carries TRBV4-3 and TRBJ2-7; the match to TRBD2 covers 7 bases. The CDR3 is made up of 15 amino acids. Germline CDR1 and CDR2: LGHNA and YSLEER. The ends lost 1 base at V and 4 bases at J; junction bases unmatched: 7. CDR3 DNA sequence: TGCGCCAGCAGCCAAGGCTCTAGCGGTTCTTACGAGCAGTACTTC. It translates to CASSQGSSGSYEQYF.

V is TRBV4-1 and J is TRBJ2-7; TRBD2 agrees at 7 bases. CDR3 length: 13 residues. From germline, CDR1 is MGHRA and CDR2 YSYEKL. V lost 3 bases, J lost 10 bases, and 9 bases stayed unmatched. In DNA form, the CDR3 reads TGCGCCAGCAGCCATGACGGACGGGGGGATCAGTACTTC. Residues: CASSHDGRGDQYF.

This sequence joins TRBV19 and TRBJ1-1; D gene uncertain. The V end lost 1 base, the J end lost 3 bases, and 3 bases lay between the germline ends. Germline CDR1 is LNHDA and CDR2 is SQIVND (reference sequence). This CDR3 region has 12 residues. In DNA, the CDR3 is TGTGCCAGTAGTATAGCGGACACTGAAGCTTTCTTT. Encoded protein: CASSIADTEAFF. Full variable domain (remainder filled in from reference TRBV19 and TRBJ1-1): DGGITQSPKYLFRKEGQNVTLSCEQNLNHDAMYWYRQDPGQGLRLIYYSQIVNDFQKGDIAEGYSVSREKKESFPLTVTSAQKNPTAFYLCASSIADTEAFFGQGTRLTVV.

The V gene is TRBV7-9, the J gene TRBJ2-3; 7 bases are a match to TRBD2. Germline V gives CDR1 SEHNR, CDR2 FQNEAQ (reference sequence). The CDR3 runs 15 residues. The junction had 9 bases not matched to a gene; V was cut back by 5 bases and J by 4 bases. The CDR3 coding sequence is TGTGCCAGCAGCAAATCCCGCGGGGGTGCAGATACGCAGTATTTT. Its translation: CASSKSRGGADTQYF.

V gene TRBV5-1 combines with J gene TRBJ1-1; tentatively, D is TRBD1 (5 bases). CDR3 length: 13 amino acids. V lost 3 bases and J 0 bases, leaving 6 bases between the germline ends. Per germline, CDR1 SGHRS and CDR2 YFSETQ. CDR3 nucleotide sequence: TGCGCCAGCAGCTGGGGACTGAACACTGAAGCTTTCTTT. Its translation is CASSWGLNTEAFF.

This chain links TRBV6-1 with TRBJ2-2; a weak D match, TRBD1 (5 bases). Germline loops: CDR1 MNHNS, CDR2 SASEGT. Trimming took 7 bases from V and 6 from J, leaving 15 bases between them. CDR3 length equals 14 residues. The CDR3 spells CASNEGKGPGELFF. The DNA for the CDR3 is TGTGCCAGCAACGAAGGCAAGGGGCCCGGGGAGCTGTTTTTT.

A remark on this clone: Other DNA sequences in this specimen translate into the identical CDR3. V gene TRBV7-2 combines with J gene TRBJ2-3; no definite D call. Germline V gene data show CDR1 as SGHTA and CDR2 as FQGNSA. Trimming pared 5 bases from V and 3 bases from J, leaving 6 bases between. There are 12 residues in the CDR3. CDR3 loop: CASSPQTDTQYF. CDR3 nucleotides: TGTGCCAGCAGCCCCCAGACAGATACGCAGTATTTT.

The rearrangement joins TRBV27 to TRBJ1-4; the D is unclear. Trimming took off 2 bases at V and 8 bases at J, with 12 bases between the two ends. The CDR3 runs to 14 residues. Germline V lookup: CDR1 MNHEY, CDR2 SMNVEV (reference sequence). The CDR3 is CASSLHFSYEKLFF. The CDR3 region has the DNA TGTGCCAGCAGTTTACATTTTTCTTACGAAAAACTGTTTTTT.

The chain joins TRBV5-1 to TRBJ2-1, with D perhaps assigned TRBD1 or TRBD2 (5 bases each). This CDR3 has 15 amino acids. Trimming cost V 4 bases and J 9 bases, with 20 bases left between them. The germline CDR1 and CDR2 sequences are SGHRS and YFSETQ. CDR3 residues: CASSPRDRVRGEQFF. The CDR3 bases are TGCGCCAGCAGCCCTCGGGACCGGGTGAGGGGTGAGCAGTTCTTC.

This clone was picked up one time. The chain is built from TRBV5-4 and TRBJ2-4, with D possibly being TRBD2 (6 bases). V dropped 5 bases and J dropped 0 bases, with 15 bases sitting between them. Germline assignment: CDR1 SGHNT and CDR2 YYREEE (reference sequence). The CDR3 is 16 residues long. Here the CDR3 DNA reads TGTGCCAGCAGTCTGAAGGTCGGGGGAGCCAAAAACATTCAGTACTTC. Translating it yields CASSLKVGGAKNIQYF.

The genes are TRBV19 and TRBJ2-7; D is possibly TRBD1 (6 bases). This CDR3 is built from 14 residues. Trimming removed 5 bases from V and 3 bases from J, with 14 bases in between. CDR1 LNHDA and CDR2 SQIVND come from the germline V gene (reference sequence). The CDR3 nucleotides are TGTGCCAGTAGTGAGCCGGGACATAGCTACGAGCAGTACTTC. It translates to CASSEPGHSYEQYF. The entire variable domain, with the rest obtained from reference TRBV19 and TRBJ2-7, is as follows: DGGITQSPKYLFRKEGQNVTLSCEQNLNHDAMYWYRQDPGQGLRLIYYSQIVNDFQKGDIAEGYSVSREKKESFPLTVTSAQKNPTAFYLCASSEPGHSYEQYFGPGTRLTVT.

The chain recombines TRBV19 with TRBJ1-2, with TRBD1 matching 7 bases. The junction had 10 bases not matched to a gene; V was cut back by 2 bases and J by 4 bases. CDR1 LNHDA and CDR2 SQIVND come from the germline V gene (reference sequence). The length of the CDR3 is 16 residues. CDR3 protein: CASSILPGQNPYGYTF. The DNA for the CDR3 is TGTGCCAGTAGTATACTCCCGGGACAGAACCCCTATGGCTACACCTTC.

V gene TRBV9 combines with J gene TRBJ2-7, with D tentatively TRBD1 (5 bases). The CDR3 totals 14 residues. The V end lost 4 bases, the J end lost 1 base, and 12 bases lay between the germline ends. Germline loops: CDR1 SGDLS, CDR2 YYNGEE. CDR3 DNA: TGTGCCAGCAGCCTCCAGGGTAGTTCCTACGAGCAGTACTTC. It specifies CASSLQGSSYEQYF.

The V and J genes are TRBV7-2 and TRBJ2-5; a possible D gene is TRBD2 (5 bases). The CDR3 runs 12 residues. The ends were cut back, 4 bases at V and 5 bases at J, with 8 bases in the middle. Germline-derived CDR1 and CDR2 are SGHTA and FQGNSA. The CDR3 nucleotides read TGTGCCAGCAGCTCTCAGCGGGAGACCCAGTACTTC. Its translation: CASSSQRETQYF.

V is TRBV5-4 and J is TRBJ2-1; 12 bases match TRBD1. This CDR3 spans 19 amino acids. CDR1 is SGHNT, CDR2 YYREEE, per germline (reference sequence). The V gene end was trimmed by 4 bases and the J gene end by 3 bases; junction bases not matched to a gene: 14. CDR3 sequence reads: CASSHGRDRGRILYNEQFF. CDR3 in DNA: TGTGCCAGCAGCCATGGCCGGGACAGGGGGCGTATCCTCTACAATGAGCAGTTCTTC.

This clone was detected only a few times. The chain links TRBV27 to TRBJ1-2; weak D call: TRBD1 (6 bases). V was pared by 5 bases and J by 7 bases, with 14 bases between. Germline CDR1 reads MNHEY; CDR2 reads SMNVEV (reference sequence). The length of the CDR3 is 13 residues. CDR3 nucleotides: TGTGCCAGCAGTCTAGGGGGGAGTTCTGGCTACACCTTC. Translation gives CASSLGGSSGYTF.

The CDR3 DNA is TGTGCCTGGAGTGGTTGGGTTCTGGGGCTGAAGAACGAGCAGTACTTC. As protein: CAWSGWVLGLKNEQYF. The chain recombines TRBV30 with TRBJ2-5; possible D gene TRBD1, 5 bases. The J call is doubtful: the DNA matches TRBJ2-7 better. CDR3 length: 16 residues. CDR1 and CDR2 from the germline V gene are GTSNPN and SVGIG (reference sequence).

The CDR3 sequence: CASSQESGVTEAFF. The CDR3 nucleotides are TGTGCCAGCAGCCAAGAAAGCGGCGTCACTGAAGCTTTCTTT. V and J are TRBV14 and TRBJ1-1; D gene unclear. The germline V and J ends were trimmed by 0 bases and 4 bases, with 9 bases remaining between them. CDR3 size: 14 residues. CDR1 SGHDN and CDR2 FVKESK come from the germline V gene.